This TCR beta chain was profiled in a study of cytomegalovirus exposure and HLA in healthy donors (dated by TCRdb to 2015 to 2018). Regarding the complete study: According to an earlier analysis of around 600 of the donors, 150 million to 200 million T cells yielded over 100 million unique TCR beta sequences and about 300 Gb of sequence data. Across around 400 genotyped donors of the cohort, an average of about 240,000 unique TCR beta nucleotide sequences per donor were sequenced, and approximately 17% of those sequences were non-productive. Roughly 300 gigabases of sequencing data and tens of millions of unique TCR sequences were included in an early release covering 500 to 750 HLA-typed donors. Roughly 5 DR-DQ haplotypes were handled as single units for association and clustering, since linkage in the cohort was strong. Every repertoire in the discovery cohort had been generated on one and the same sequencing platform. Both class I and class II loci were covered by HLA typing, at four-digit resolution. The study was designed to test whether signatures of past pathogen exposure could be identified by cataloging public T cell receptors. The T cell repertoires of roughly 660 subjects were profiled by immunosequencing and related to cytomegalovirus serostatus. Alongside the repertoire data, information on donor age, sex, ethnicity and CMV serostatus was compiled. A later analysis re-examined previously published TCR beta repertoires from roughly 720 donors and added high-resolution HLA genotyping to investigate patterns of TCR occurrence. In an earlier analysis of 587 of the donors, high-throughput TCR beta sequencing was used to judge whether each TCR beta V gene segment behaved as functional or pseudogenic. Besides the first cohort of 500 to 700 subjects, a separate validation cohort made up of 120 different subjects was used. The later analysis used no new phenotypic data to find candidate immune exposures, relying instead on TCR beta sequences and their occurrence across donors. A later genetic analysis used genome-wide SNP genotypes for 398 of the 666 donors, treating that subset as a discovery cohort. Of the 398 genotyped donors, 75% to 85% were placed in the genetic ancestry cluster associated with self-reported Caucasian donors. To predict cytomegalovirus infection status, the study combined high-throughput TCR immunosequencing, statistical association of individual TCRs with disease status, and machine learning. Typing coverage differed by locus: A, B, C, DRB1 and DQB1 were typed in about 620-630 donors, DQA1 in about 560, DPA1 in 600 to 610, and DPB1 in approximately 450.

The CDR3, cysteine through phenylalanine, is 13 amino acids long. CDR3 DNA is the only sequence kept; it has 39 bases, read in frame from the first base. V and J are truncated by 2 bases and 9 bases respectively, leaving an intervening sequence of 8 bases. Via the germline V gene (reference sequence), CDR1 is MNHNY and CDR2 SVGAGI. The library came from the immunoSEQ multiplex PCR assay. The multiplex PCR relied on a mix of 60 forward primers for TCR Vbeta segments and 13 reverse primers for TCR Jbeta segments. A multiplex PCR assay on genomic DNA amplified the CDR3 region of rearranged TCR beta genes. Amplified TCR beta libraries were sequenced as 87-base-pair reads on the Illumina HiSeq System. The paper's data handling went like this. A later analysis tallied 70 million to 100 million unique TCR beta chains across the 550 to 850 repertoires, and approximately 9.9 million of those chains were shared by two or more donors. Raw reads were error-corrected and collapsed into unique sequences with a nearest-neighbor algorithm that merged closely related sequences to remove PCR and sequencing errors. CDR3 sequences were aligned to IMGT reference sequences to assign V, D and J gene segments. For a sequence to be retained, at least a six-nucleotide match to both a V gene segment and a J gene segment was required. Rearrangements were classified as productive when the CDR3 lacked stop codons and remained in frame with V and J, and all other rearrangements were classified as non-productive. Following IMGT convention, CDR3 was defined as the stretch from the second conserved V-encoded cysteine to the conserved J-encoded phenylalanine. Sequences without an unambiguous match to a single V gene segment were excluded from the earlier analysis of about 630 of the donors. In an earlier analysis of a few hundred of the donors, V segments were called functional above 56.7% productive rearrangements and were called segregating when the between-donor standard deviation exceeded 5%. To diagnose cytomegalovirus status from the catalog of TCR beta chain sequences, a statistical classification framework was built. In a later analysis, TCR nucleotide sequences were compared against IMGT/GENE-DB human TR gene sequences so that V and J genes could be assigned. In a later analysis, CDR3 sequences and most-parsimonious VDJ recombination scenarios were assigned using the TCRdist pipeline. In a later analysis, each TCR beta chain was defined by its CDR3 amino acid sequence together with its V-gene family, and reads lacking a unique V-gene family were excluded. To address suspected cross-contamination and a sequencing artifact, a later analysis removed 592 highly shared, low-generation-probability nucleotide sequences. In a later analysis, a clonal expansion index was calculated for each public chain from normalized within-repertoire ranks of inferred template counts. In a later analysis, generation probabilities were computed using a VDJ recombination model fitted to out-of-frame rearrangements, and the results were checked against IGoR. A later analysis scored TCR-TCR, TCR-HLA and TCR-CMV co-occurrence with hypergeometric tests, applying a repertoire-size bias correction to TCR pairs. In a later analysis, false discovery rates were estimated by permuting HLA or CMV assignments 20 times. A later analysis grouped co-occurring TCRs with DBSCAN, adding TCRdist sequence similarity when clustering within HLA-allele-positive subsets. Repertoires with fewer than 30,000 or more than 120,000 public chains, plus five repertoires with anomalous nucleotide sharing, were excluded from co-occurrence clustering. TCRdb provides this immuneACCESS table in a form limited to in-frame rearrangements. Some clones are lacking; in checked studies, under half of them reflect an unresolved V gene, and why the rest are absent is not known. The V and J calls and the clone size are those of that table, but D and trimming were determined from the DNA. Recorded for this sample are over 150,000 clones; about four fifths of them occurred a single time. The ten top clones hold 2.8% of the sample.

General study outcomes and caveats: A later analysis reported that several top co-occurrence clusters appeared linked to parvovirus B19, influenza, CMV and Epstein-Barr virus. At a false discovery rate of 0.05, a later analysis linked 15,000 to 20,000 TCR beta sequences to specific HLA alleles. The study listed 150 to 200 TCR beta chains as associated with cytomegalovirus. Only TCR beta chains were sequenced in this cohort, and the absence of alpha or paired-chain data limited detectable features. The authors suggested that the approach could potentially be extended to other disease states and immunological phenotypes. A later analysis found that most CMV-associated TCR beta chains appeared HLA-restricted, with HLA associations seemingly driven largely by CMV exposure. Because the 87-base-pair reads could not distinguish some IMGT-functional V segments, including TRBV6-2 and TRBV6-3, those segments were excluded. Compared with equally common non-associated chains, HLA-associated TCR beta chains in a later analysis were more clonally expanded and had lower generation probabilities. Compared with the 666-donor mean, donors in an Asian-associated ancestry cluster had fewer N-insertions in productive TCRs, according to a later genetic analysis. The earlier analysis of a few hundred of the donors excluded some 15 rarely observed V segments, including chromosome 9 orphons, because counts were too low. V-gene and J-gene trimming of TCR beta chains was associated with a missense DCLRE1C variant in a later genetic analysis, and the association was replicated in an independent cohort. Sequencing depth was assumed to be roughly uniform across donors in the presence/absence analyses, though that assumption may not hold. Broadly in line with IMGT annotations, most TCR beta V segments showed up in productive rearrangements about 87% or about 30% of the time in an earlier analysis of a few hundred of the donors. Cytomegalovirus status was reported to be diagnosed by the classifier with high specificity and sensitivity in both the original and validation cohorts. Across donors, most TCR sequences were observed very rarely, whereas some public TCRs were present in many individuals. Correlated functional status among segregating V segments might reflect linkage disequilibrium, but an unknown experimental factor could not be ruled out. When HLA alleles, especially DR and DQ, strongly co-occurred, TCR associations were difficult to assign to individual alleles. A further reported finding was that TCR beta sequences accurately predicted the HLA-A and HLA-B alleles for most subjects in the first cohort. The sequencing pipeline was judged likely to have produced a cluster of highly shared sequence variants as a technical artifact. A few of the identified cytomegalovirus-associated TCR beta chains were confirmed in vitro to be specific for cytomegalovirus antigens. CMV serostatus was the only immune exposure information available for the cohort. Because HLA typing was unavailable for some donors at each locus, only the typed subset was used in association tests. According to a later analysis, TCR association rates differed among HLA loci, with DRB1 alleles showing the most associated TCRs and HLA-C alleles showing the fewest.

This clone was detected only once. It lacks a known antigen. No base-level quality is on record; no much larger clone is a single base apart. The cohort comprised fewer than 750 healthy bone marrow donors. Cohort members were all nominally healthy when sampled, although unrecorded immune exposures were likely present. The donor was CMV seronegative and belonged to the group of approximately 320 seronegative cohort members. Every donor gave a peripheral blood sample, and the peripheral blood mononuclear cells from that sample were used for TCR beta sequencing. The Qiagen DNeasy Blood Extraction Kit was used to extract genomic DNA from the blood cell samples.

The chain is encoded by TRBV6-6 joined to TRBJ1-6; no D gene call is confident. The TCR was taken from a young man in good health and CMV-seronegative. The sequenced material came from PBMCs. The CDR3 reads CASSYTAGSPLHF. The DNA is TGTGCCAGCAGTTACACGGCGGGTTCACCCCTCCACTTT.